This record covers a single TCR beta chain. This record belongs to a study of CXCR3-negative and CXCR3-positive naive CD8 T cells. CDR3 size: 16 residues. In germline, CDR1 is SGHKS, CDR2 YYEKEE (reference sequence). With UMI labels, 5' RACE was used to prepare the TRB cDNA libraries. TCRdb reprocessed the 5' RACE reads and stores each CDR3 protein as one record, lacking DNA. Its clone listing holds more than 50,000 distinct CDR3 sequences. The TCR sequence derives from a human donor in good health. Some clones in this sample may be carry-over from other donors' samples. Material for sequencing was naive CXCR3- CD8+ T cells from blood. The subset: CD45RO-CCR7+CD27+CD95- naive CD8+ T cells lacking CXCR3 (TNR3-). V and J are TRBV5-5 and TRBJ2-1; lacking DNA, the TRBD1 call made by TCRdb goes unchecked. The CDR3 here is CASSLEDTRVWNEQFF. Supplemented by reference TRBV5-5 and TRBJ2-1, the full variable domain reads DAGVTQSPTHLIKTRGQQVTLRCSPISGHKSVSWYQQVLGQGPQFIFQYYEKEERGRGNFPDRFSARQFPNYSSELNVNALLLGDSALYLCASSLEDTRVWNEQFFGPGTRLTVL.